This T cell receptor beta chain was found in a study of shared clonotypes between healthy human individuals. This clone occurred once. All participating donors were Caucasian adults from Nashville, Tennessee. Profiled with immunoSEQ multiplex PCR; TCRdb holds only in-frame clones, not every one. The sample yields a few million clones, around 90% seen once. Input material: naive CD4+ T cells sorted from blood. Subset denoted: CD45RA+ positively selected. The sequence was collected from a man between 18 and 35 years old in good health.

Written as DNA, the CDR3 is TGCGCCAGCAGCTTGGAATCATTGGGTCAGGCAATCCAGGAGCAGTACTTC. Translation: CASSLESLGQAIQEQYF. The chain is built from TRBV5-1 and TRBJ2-7; D unresolved. The V gene lost 0 bases and the J gene lost 7 bases, with 23 bases spanning the gap. The CDR3 is 17 amino acids. Germline V gives CDR1 SGHRS, CDR2 YFSETQ.